A selection of T cell receptor beta chains follows, all from one sample in a study of shared clonotypes between healthy human individuals. The table came from immunoSEQ multiplex PCR; TCRdb's copy has only in-frame clones and leaves some out. The sample consists of about 470,000 clones, 79% of them appearing once. Sequences were obtained from PBMCs. The source is a woman aged 35 to 49 in good health. Some clones in this sample may be carry-over from other donors' samples. The CDR3 runs from the conserved cysteine through the conserved F or W. The D gene is left open where the match is weak. Rows may omit the clone size; those that give it use once, few, many or a size class.

v_gene	abundance	j_gene	len	d_gene	CDR3aa	CDR3nt
TRBV5-1	-	TRBJ2-6	15	-	CASSLGASGANVLTF	TGCGCCAGCAGCTTGGGGGCCTCTGGGGCCAACGTCCTGACTTTC
TRBV9	-	TRBJ1-2	14	-	CASSVDAGRGGYTF	TGTGCCAGCAGCGTGGACGCAGGGAGGGGAGGCTACACCTTC
TRBV28	once	TRBJ1-5	15	-	CASSHRWGYGQPQHF	TGTGCCAGCAGCCATAGGTGGGGGTACGGTCAGCCCCAGCATTTT
TRBV30	-	TRBJ1-1	14	-	CAWSRTHRGTEAFF	TGTGCCTGGAGTCGGACCCATAGAGGCACTGAAGCTTTCTTT
TRBV6-1	-	TRBJ1-1	15	-	CASSDWGSMNTEAFF	TGTGCCAGCAGTGATTGGGGAAGCATGAACACTGAAGCTTTCTTT
TRBV27	-	TRBJ2-1	15	TRBD2	CASSLGTSGSNEQFF	TGTGCCAGCAGCCTGGGAACTAGCGGGAGCAATGAGCAGTTCTTC
TRBV15	-	TRBJ1-1	14	-	CATSRGVVGTEAFF	TGTGCCACCAGCCGAGGGGTTGTAGGCACTGAAGCTTTCTTT
TRBV28	-	TRBJ2-6	12	-	CASSSGANVLTF	TGTGCCAGCAGTTCCGGGGCCAACGTCCTGACTTTC
TRBV7-2	-	TRBJ2-3	14	TRBD2	CASSPGTSENSQYF	TGTGCCAGCAGCCCTGGGACTAGCGAAAATTCGCAGTATTTT
TRBV6-1	-	TRBJ1-6	14	-	CASSEVQGNSPLHF	TGTGCCAGCAGTGAAGTACAGGGTAATTCACCCCTCCACTTT
TRBV9	few	TRBJ2-7	15	TRBD2	CASSVEGGSPYEQYF	TGTGCCAGCAGCGTAGAGGGAGGGAGCCCCTACGAGCAGTACTTC
TRBV6-5	-	TRBJ2-1	12	TRBD2	CASTRGSGYWFF	TGTGCCAGCACCCGGGGTAGCGGGTACTGGTTCTTC
TRBV2	-	TRBJ1-3	13	-	CASRNRVGNTIYF	TGTGCCAGCAGGAACAGGGTTGGAAACACCATATATTTT
TRBV28	-	TRBJ2-3	15	-	CASSQGGIGTDTQYF	TGTGCCAGCAGTCAAGGGGGAATTGGTACAGATACGCAGTATTTT
TRBV28	-	TRBJ1-1	15	TRBD1	CASSLGDRGSTEAFF	TGTGCCAGCAGTTTGGGGGACAGGGGTAGCACTGAAGCTTTCTTT
TRBV29-1	-	TRBJ1-2	16	-	CSVEQQAGINGYGYTF	TGCAGCGTTGAGCAGCAGGCGGGGATAAACGGATATGGCTACACCTTC
TRBV7-8	-	TRBJ2-7	11	-	CASRNSYEQYF	TGTGCCAGCAGGAATTCCTACGAGCAGTACTTC
TRBV28	-	TRBJ1-2	14	TRBD1	CASRATGGDYGYTF	TGTGCCAGCAGGGCGACAGGGGGCGACTATGGCTACACCTTC
TRBV4-3	-	TRBJ2-1	18	-	CASSHGGIGGKIPNEQFF	TGCGCCAGCAGCCACGGAGGCATAGGCGGAAAAATCCCCAATGAGCAGTTCTTC
TRBV4-2	-	TRBJ2-3	19	TRBD2	CASSQAAGTSGLSTDTQYF	TGTGCCAGCAGCCAAGCCGCCGGGACTAGCGGACTTAGCACAGATACGCAGTATTTT
TRBV2	-	TRBJ2-4	18	-	CASSEGRLAAPAKNIQYF	TGTGCCAGCAGTGAAGGGCGCTTAGCGGCCCCAGCCAAAAACATTCAGTACTTC
TRBV10-3	few	TRBJ1-5	14	-	CAISGVGGNQPQHF	TGTGCCATCAGTGGTGTCGGGGGAAATCAGCCCCAGCATTTT
TRBV5-5	many	TRBJ2-7	13	-	CASRGASTYEQYF	TGTGCCAGCAGGGGGGCCTCGACCTACGAGCAGTACTTC
TRBV5-4	few	TRBJ2-7	19	TRBD1	CASSYMDRDLYFHTYEQYF	TGTGCCAGCAGCTATATGGACAGGGACCTTTACTTTCACACCTACGAGCAGTACTTC
TRBV5-4	-	TRBJ2-3	14	TRBD2	CASSLAGGPDTQYF	TGTGCCAGCAGCTTGGCGGGAGGGCCTGATACGCAGTATTTT
TRBV18	-	TRBJ2-2	13	-	CASSGGGIGELFF	TGTGCCAGCTCTGGTGGCGGGATCGGGGAGCTGTTTTTT
TRBV19	-	TRBJ2-7	16	TRBD2	CASSIVLAGLSYEQYF	TGTGCCAGTAGTATAGTCCTAGCGGGCCTCTCCTACGAGCAGTACTTC
TRBV9	many	TRBJ1-1	13	-	CASSAGTGTEAFF	TGTGCCAGCAGCGCGGGGACTGGAACTGAAGCTTTCTTT
TRBV19	-	TRBJ2-1	15	TRBD2	CASSISLAGGNEQFF	TGTGCCAGTAGTATCTCACTAGCGGGAGGGAATGAGCAGTTCTTC
TRBV7-3	-	TRBJ2-1	15	TRBD2	CASSPRLAGGNEQFF	TGTGCCAGCAGCCCGAGACTAGCGGGGGGAAATGAGCAGTTCTTC
TRBV11-2	few	TRBJ1-2	18	TRBD1	CASSSIRDSHKRTYGYTF	TGTGCCAGCAGCTCCATTCGGGACAGTCATAAAAGGACCTATGGCTACACCTTC
TRBV27	-	TRBJ1-2	15	TRBD1	CASTHGGDRGHGYTF	TGTGCCAGCACCCACGGCGGGGACAGGGGGCACGGCTACACCTTC
TRBV30	once	TRBJ2-3	15	TRBD2	CAWSVLADSTDTQYF	TGTGCCTGGAGTGTACTAGCGGATAGCACAGATACGCAGTATTTT
TRBV29-1	-	TRBJ1-5	13	-	CSVVSGSNQPQHF	TGCAGCGTCGTGTCCGGAAGCAATCAGCCCCAGCATTTT
TRBV18	-	TRBJ1-3	15	-	CASSPASFSGNTIYF	TGTGCCAGCTCACCAGCAAGCTTCTCTGGAAACACCATATATTTT
TRBV28	-	TRBJ1-5	16	-	CASSSIEYGGNQPQHF	TGTGCCAGCAGTTCCATAGAGTACGGAGGGAATCAGCCCCAGCATTTT
TRBV30	-	TRBJ2-7	13	TRBD2	CAWSSGRFYEQYF	TGTGCCTGGTCTAGCGGGAGGTTCTACGAGCAGTACTTC
TRBV15	-	TRBJ1-1	15	TRBD1	CATGRGGQVNTEAFF	TGTGCCACCGGGAGGGGGGGACAGGTCAACACTGAAGCTTTCTTT
TRBV6-1	-	TRBJ2-7	12	-	CASSEGGYEQYF	TGTGCCAGCAGTGAAGGGGGGTACGAGCAGTACTTC
TRBV7-6	-	TRBJ2-1	15	TRBD2	CASSRTSGQYNEQFF	TGTGCCAGCAGCCGGACTAGCGGGCAATACAATGAGCAGTTCTTC
TRBV19	-	TRBJ2-7	16	TRBD1	CASSPNPGQASSEQYF	TGTGCCAGTAGTCCGAACCCGGGACAGGCCTCCTCCGAGCAGTACTTC
TRBV19	-	TRBJ2-2	19	-	CASSIPRGQGRWRAGELFF	TGTGCCAGTAGTATACCTCGGGGGCAGGGGCGATGGAGGGCCGGGGAGCTGTTTTTT
TRBV15	-	TRBJ2-1	13	TRBD1	CATSRDRGYEQFF	TGTGCCACCAGCAGAGACAGGGGGTATGAGCAGTTCTTC
TRBV7-7	-	TRBJ2-5	16	-	CASSSLRAGKGETQYF	TGTGCTAGCAGCTCCCTAAGGGCGGGCAAGGGAGAGACCCAGTACTTC
TRBV7-2	-	TRBJ2-7	16	TRBD1	CASSLATGALFSKQYF	TGTGCCAGCAGCTTAGCGACAGGGGCCCTATTCTCCAAGCAGTACTTC
TRBV28	-	TRBJ1-1	12	-	CASSLTISEAFF	TGTGCCAGCAGTTTGACAATCTCTGAAGCTTTCTTT
TRBV7-8	-	TRBJ2-5	11	-	CASSPRETQYF	TGTGCCAGCAGCCCCCGGGAGACCCAGTACTTC